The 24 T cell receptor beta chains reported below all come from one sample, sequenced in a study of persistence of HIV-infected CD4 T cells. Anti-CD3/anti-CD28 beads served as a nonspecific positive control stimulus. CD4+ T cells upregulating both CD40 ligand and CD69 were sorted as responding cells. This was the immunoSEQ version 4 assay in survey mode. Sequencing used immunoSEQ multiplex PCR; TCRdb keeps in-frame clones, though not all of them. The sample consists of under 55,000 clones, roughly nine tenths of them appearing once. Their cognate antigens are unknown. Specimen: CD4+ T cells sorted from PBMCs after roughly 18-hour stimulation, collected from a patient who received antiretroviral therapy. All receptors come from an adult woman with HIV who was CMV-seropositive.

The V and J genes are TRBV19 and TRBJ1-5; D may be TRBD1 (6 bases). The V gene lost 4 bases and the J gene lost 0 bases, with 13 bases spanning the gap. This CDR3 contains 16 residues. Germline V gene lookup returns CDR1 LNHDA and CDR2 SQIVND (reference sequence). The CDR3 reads CASSSEGQYSNQPQHF. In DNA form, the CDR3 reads TGTGCCAGTAGTAGCGAAGGACAGTATAGCAATCAGCCCCAGCATTTT.

Here the CDR3 reads CASSPQGFSTDTQYF. Here the CDR3 DNA reads TGTGCCAGCTCACCGCAGGGATTTAGCACAGATACGCAGTATTTT. The V gene is TRBV18, the J gene TRBJ2-3; TRBD1 is a possible D gene (5 bases). Trimming cost V 3 bases and J 0 bases, with 10 bases left between them. Per the germline V gene, CDR1 is KGHSH and CDR2 is LQKENI. The CDR3 spans 15 residues.

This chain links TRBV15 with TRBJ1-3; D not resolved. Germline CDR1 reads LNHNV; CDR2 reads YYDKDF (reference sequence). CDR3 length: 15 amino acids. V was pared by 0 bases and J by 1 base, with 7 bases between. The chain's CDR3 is CATSRDHISGNTIYF. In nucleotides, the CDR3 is TGTGCCACCAGCAGAGACCATATTTCTGGAAACACCATATATTTT.

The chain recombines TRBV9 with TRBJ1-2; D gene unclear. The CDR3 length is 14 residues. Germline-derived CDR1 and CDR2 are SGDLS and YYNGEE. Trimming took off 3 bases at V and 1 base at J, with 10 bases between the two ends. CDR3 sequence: CASSADHFNYGYTF. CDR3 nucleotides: TGTGCCAGCAGCGCGGACCATTTTAACTATGGCTACACCTTC.

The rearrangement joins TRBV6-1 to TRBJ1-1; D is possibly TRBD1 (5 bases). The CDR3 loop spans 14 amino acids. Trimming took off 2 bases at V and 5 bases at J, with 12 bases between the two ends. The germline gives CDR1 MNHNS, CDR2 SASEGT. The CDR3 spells CASSETGRKTEAFF. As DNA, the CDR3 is TGTGCCAGCAGTGAAACAGGACGTAAAACTGAAGCTTTCTTT.

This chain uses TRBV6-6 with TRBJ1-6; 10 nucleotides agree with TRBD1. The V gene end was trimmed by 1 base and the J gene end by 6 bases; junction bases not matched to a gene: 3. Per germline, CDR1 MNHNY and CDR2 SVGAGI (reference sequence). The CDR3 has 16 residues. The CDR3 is CASSYLTGGSNSPLHF. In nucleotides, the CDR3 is TGTGCCAGCAGTTACTTGACAGGGGGCTCTAATTCACCCCTCCACTTT.

The CDR3 is CASSQTWSSYNEQFF. The DNA of the CDR3 is TGTGCCAGCAGCCAGACCTGGAGCTCCTACAATGAGCAGTTCTTC. The chain combines TRBV6-5 with TRBJ2-1; D call uncertain. Germline CDR1 is MNHEY and CDR2 is SVGAGI. This CDR3 region has 15 residues. Trimming took off 6 bases at V and 0 bases at J, with 12 bases between the two ends.

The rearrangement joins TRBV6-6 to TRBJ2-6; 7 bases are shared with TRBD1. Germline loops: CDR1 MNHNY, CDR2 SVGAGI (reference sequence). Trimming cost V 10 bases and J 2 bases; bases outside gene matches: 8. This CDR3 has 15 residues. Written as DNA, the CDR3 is TGTGCCACCCGGCAGGGGGTAACTGGGGCCAACGTCCTGACTTTC. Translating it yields CATRQGVTGANVLTF.

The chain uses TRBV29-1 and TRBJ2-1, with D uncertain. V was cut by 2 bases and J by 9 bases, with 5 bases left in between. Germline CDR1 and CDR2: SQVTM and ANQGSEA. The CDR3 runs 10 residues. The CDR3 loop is CSVENIEQFF. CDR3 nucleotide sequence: TGCAGCGTTGAAAACATTGAGCAGTTCTTC.

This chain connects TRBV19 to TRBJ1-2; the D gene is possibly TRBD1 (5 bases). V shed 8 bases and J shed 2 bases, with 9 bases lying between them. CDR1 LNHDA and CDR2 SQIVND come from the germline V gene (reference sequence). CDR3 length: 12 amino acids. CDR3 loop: CASDAGNYGYTF. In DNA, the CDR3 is TGTGCCAGTGACGCAGGGAACTATGGCTACACCTTC.

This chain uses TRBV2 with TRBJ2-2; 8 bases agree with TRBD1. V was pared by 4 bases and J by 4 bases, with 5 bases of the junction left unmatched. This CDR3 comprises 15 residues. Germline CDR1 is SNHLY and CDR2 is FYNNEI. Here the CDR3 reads CASSVDRGATGELFF. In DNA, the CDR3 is TGTGCCAGCAGTGTTGACAGGGGAGCCACCGGGGAGCTGTTTTTT.

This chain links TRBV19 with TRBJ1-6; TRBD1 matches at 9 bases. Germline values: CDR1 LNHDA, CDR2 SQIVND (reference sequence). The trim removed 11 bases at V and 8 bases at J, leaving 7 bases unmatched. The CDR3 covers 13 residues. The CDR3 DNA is TGTGCCTCCCATGGACAGGGGCATTCACCCCTCCACTTT. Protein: CASHGQGHSPLHF.

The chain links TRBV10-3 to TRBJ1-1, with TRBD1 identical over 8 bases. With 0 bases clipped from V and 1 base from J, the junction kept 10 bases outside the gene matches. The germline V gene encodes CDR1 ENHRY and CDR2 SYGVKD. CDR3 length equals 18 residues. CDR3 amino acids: CAISESVLLGTGNTEAFF. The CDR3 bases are TGTGCCATCAGTGAGTCAGTGCTTCTGGGGACAGGGAACACTGAAGCTTTCTTT.

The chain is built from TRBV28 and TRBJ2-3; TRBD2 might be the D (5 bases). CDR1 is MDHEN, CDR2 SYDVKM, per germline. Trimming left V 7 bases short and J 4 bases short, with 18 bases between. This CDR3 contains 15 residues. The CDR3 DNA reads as TGTGCCAGCACCCCGGGATTCCCAAGACCAGATACGCAGTATTTT. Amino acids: CASTPGFPRPDTQYF. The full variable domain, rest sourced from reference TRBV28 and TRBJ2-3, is DVKVTQSSRYLVKRTGEKVFLECVQDMDHENMFWYRQDPGLGLRLIYFSYDVKMKEKGDIPEGYSVSREKKERFSLILESASTNQTSMYLCASTPGFPRPDTQYFGPGTRLTVL.

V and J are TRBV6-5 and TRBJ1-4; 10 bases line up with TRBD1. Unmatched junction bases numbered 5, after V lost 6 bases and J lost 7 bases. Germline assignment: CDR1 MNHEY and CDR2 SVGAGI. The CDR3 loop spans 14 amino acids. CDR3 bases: TGTGCCAGCAGGGCGGACAGGGGGAGTGAAAAACTGTTTTTT. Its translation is CASRADRGSEKLFF.

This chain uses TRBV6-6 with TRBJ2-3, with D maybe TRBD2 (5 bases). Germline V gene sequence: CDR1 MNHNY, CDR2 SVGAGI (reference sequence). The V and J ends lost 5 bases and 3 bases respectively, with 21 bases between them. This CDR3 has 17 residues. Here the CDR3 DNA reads TGTGCCAGCAGTCCCCTCGCCCAAGGGAGTGGTACAGATACGCAGTATTTT. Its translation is CASSPLAQGSGTDTQYF.

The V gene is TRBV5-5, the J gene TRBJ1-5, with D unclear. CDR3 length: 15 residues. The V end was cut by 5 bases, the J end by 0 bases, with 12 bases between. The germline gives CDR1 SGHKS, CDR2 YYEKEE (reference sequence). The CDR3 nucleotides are TGTGCCAGCAGTTGGGTCTCCAATAGCAATCAGCCCCAGCATTTT. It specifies CASSWVSNSNQPQHF.

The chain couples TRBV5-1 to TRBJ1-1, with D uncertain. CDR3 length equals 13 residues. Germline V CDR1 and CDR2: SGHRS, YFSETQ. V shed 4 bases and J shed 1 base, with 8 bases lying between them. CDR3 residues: CASSPAQNTEAFF. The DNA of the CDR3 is TGCGCCAGCAGCCCCGCACAGAACACTGAAGCTTTCTTT.

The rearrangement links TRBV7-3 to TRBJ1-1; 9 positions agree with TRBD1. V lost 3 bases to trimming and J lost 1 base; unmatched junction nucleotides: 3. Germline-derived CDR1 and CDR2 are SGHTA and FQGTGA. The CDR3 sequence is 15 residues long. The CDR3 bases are TGTGCCAGCAGCTTCGGACAGGGGCCGAACACTGAAGCTTTCTTT. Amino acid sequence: CASSFGQGPNTEAFF.

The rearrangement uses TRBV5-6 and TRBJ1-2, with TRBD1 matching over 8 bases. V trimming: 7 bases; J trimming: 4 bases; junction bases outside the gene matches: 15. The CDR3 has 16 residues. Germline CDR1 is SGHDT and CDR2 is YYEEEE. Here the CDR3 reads CASVSGTGGFGYGYTF. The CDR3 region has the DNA TGTGCCAGCGTCTCGGGGACAGGTGGGTTCGGCTATGGCTACACCTTC.

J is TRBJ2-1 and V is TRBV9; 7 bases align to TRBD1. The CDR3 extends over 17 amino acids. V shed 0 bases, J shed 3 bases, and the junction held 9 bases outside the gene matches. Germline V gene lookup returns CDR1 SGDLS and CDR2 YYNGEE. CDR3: CASSVAPMTGSYNEQFF. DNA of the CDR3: TGTGCCAGCAGCGTAGCCCCAATGACAGGGAGCTACAATGAGCAGTTCTTC.

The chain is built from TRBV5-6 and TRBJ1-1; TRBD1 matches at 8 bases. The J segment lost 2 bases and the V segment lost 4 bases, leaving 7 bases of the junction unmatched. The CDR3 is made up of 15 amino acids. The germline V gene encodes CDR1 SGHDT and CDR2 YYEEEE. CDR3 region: CASSIRDRSNTEAFF. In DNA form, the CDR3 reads TGTGCCAGCAGCATCCGGGACAGGAGTAACACTGAAGCTTTCTTT.

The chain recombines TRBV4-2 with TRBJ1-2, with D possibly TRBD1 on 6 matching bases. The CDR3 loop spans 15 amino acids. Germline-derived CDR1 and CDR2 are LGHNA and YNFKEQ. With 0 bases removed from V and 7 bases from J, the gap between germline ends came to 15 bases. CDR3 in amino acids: CASSQDGARGSGYTF. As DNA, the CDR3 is TGTGCCAGCAGCCAAGATGGGGCCAGGGGTAGTGGCTACACCTTC.

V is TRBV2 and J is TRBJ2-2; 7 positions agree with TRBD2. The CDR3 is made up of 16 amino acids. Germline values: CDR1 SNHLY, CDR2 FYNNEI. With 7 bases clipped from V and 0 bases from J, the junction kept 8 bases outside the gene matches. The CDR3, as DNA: TGTGCCAGCAAATCCCGACTAGCTCCGAACACCGGGGAGCTGTTTTTT. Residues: CASKSRLAPNTGELFF.